Following are 3 T cell receptor beta chains from one sample sequenced in a study of OX40 agonist ivuxolimab in advanced cancers. Clones were read by immunoSEQ multiplex PCR, and TCRdb kept only the in-frame ones, dropping some. The repertoire holds about 43,000 clones, with more than 75% as singletons. The sequences come from CD4+ or CD8+ T cells sorted from blood, collected in a trial of the OX40 agonist ivuxolimab. Every receptor here comes from an adult with an advanced solid tumor such as melanoma, head and neck, liver or kidney cancer.

V gene TRBV5-4 combines with J gene TRBJ2-5, with TRBD2 as a possible D gene (5 bases). The V end lost 0 bases, the J end lost 5 bases, and 14 bases lay between the germline ends. This CDR3 contains 15 residues. Germline V gene data show CDR1 as SGHNT and CDR2 as YYREEE (reference sequence). CDR3 region: CASSLAEVARETQYF. The CDR3 DNA reads TGTGCCAGCAGCTTGGCCGAAGTAGCGCGGGAGACCCAGTACTTC.

The rearrangement joins TRBV5-4 to TRBJ2-5; TRBD1 is a possible D gene (5 bases). V dropped 0 bases and J dropped 2 bases, with 8 bases sitting between them. Germline V gives CDR1 SGHNT, CDR2 YYREEE (reference sequence). The CDR3 covers 14 residues. CDR3 in DNA: TGTGCCAGCAGCTTGGGACAGCCTCAAGAGACCCAGTACTTC. It specifies CASSLGQPQETQYF.

On this clone: Other nucleotide sequences in the sample specify the same CDR3. The V gene is TRBV11-2, the J gene TRBJ2-7; weak D call: TRBD1 (5 bases). Germline lookup yields CDR1 SGHAT and CDR2 FQNNGV. This CDR3 contains 12 residues. Deletions cut 4 bases from V and 4 bases from J, with 8 bases between. CDR3 nucleotides: TGTGCCAGCAGCTCCCAGGGTTACGAGCAGTACTTC. As protein: CASSSQGYEQYF.